Below are 23 T cell receptor beta chains sequenced from a single sample in a study of T cell responses to AZD1222 COVID-19 vaccine. Data came from immunoSEQ multiplex PCR; TCRdb stores just in-frame clones and leaves some out. Of about 150,000 clones in the sample, 75% to 95% were seen once. Sequencing used peripheral blood, obtained on day 0 of AZD1222 vaccination. These receptors all stem from an adult in good health.

The V call is TRBV27, the J call TRBJ2-1; D might be TRBD2 (6 bases). Germline lookup yields CDR1 MNHEY and CDR2 SMNVEV (reference sequence). The CDR3 is 14 amino acids. The V end lost 3 bases, the J end lost 9 bases, and 15 bases lay between the germline ends. The CDR3 sequence: CASSFWLASSEQFF. CDR3 coding DNA: TGTGCCAGCAGTTTTTGGCTAGCGTCAAGTGAGCAGTTCTTC.

V is TRBV11-2 and J is TRBJ2-3, with 13 bases aligning to TRBD2. The germline CDR1 and CDR2 sequences are SGHAT and FQNNGV. The CDR3 is made up of 17 amino acids. V was pared by 2 bases and J by 5 bases, with 7 bases of the junction left unmatched. The CDR3 bases are TGTGCCAGCAGCTTATTTTTAACTAGCGGGAGGGGAGATACGCAGTATTTT. It codes for CASSLFLTSGRGDTQYF.

The rearrangement links TRBV18 to TRBJ2-1, with D possibly matching TRBD1 (7 bases). The V end lost 2 bases, the J end lost 3 bases, and 17 bases lay between the germline ends. Germline CDR1 and CDR2: KGHSH and LQKENI. CDR3 length: 17 amino acids. Here the CDR3 reads CASSPTGAAGLYNEQFF. The CDR3 DNA is TGTGCCAGCTCACCAACAGGGGCGGCGGGGCTCTACAATGAGCAGTTCTTC.

The V and J genes are TRBV28 and TRBJ1-1; a possible D gene is TRBD1 (6 bases). V lost 1 base, J lost 7 bases, and 16 bases lay in between. Germline CDR1 reads MDHEN; CDR2 reads SYDVKM. This CDR3 has 15 residues. CDR3 DNA: TGTGCCAGCAGTTTATCGTTTACAGGGAACCGTGAAGCTTTCTTT. Translated, it gives CASSLSFTGNREAFF.

The chain carries TRBV19 and TRBJ1-2; no reliable D call. CDR1 is LNHDA and CDR2 is SQIVND in the germline V gene (reference sequence). V shed 6 bases and J shed 4 bases, with 18 bases lying between them. This CDR3 is built from 15 residues. As DNA, the CDR3 is TGTGCCAGTAGCCCAATCAGCAGAGGTGTCTATGGCTACACCTTC. It is translated as CASSPISRGVYGYTF.

The chain recombines TRBV4-1 with TRBJ1-2; a possible D gene is TRBD1 (5 bases). The V end lost 0 bases, the J end lost 3 bases, and 20 bases lay between the germline ends. This CDR3 spans 18 amino acids. Germline V gives CDR1 MGHRA, CDR2 YSYEKL. The CDR3 is CASSQDGLGTRGDYGYTF. In nucleotides, the CDR3 is TGCGCCAGCAGCCAAGATGGCCTCGGGACGCGAGGTGACTATGGCTACACCTTC.

This clone has only a few counts. V is TRBV7-9 and J is TRBJ2-1, with D perhaps TRBD2 (6 bases). Germline V gene lookup returns CDR1 SEHNR and CDR2 FQNEAQ (reference sequence). Trimming left V 4 bases short and J 4 bases short, with 11 bases between. CDR3 length: 14 amino acids. The CDR3 DNA sequence: TGTGCCAGCAGCTCCCCGGGGGAATACAATGAGCAGTTCTTC. Translation gives CASSSPGEYNEQFF.

This clone was found a few times. V and J are TRBV21-1 and TRBJ1-2. TRBV21-1 is termed a pseudogene. The CDR3 is made up of 18 amino acids. CDR3 sequence (DNA): TGTGCCAGCAGCACCGCCTGGCGGTATCCCGCGATAAACTATGGCTACACCTTC. Its protein is CASSTAWRYPAINYGYTF.

The V gene is TRBV4-1, the J gene TRBJ2-2; 10 bases match TRBD2. J was trimmed by 5 bases and V by 4 bases; bases with no gene match: 10. The length of the CDR3 is 17 residues. In germline, CDR1 is MGHRA, CDR2 YSYEKL. CDR3 in amino acids: CASSPASGRAYTGELFF. CDR3 DNA sequence: TGCGCCAGCAGCCCAGCCAGCGGGAGGGCCTATACCGGGGAGCTGTTTTTT.

CDR3 nucleotides: TGTGCCAGCAGCTTAGCAAGACTCGGGTATGGCTACACCTTC. It encodes CASSLARLGYGYTF. The gene calls are TRBV7-2 and TRBJ1-2; D is uncertain. This CDR3 is built from 14 residues. The germline V gene has CDR1 SGHTA and CDR2 FQGNSA. V was trimmed by 0 bases and J by 5 bases, leaving 10 bases between them.

The chain combines TRBV15 with TRBJ1-4; possibly TRBD1 for D (6 bases). CDR3 size: 16 residues. Germline lookup yields CDR1 LNHNV and CDR2 YYDKDF (reference sequence). V was shortened by 0 bases and J by 7 bases, with 15 bases between the two germline ends. CDR3 in DNA: TGTGCCACCAGCAGAGATACACAGGGCATGACTGAAAAACTGTTTTTT. Translated, it gives CATSRDTQGMTEKLFF.

CDR3 DNA: TGTGCCAGCAGTCCAACAGGGTTGGCTGAAGCTTTCTTT. Amino acid sequence: CASSPTGLAEAFF. The chain carries TRBV28 and TRBJ1-1; D might be TRBD1 (6 bases). The V and J ends lost 5 bases and 6 bases respectively, with 13 bases between them. The CDR3 contains 13 residues. CDR1 MDHEN and CDR2 SYDVKM come from the germline V gene.

This clone was recorded only once. This sequence joins TRBV15 and TRBJ2-7, with 12 bases identical to TRBD2. The CDR3 sequence is 13 residues long. Per the germline V gene, CDR1 is LNHNV and CDR2 is YYDKDF (reference sequence). With V trimmed by 9 bases and J by 3 bases, 3 bases remained unmatched. This CDR3 reads CATTLAGGYEQYF. As DNA, the CDR3 is TGTGCCACAACACTAGCGGGAGGCTACGAGCAGTACTTC.

This chain joins TRBV18 and TRBJ2-1; 9 bases are shared with TRBD2. Trimming cost V 4 bases and J 0 bases; bases outside gene matches: 4. CDR3 length equals 16 residues. Germline values: CDR1 KGHSH, CDR2 LQKENI. CDR3 residues: CASSRTSESSYNEQFF. CDR3 nucleotide sequence: TGTGCCAGCTCACGGACTAGCGAGAGCTCCTACAATGAGCAGTTCTTC.

This CDR3 reads CASARFFTHGFQETQYF. CDR3 sequence (DNA): TGTGCCAGCGCGAGGTTTTTTACCCACGGGTTCCAAGAGACCCAGTACTTC. V and J are TRBV7-9 and TRBJ2-5; the D is unclear. The CDR3 extends over 17 amino acids. V lost 8 bases to trimming and J lost 1 base, with 23 bases between them. The germline V gene encodes CDR1 SEHNR and CDR2 FQNEAQ (reference sequence).

This chain uses TRBV2 with TRBJ1-5; weak D call: TRBD1 (5 bases). V was pared by 2 bases and J by 3 bases, with 8 bases between. Germline V lookup: CDR1 SNHLY, CDR2 FYNNEI. This CDR3 has 14 residues. The CDR3 region has the DNA TGTGCCAGCAGTGAACAGGGCTACAATCAGCCCCAGCATTTT. It translates to CASSEQGYNQPQHF.

This chain connects TRBV19 to TRBJ2-2; D is possibly TRBD1 (6 bases). V was clipped by 3 bases and J by 5 bases, with 13 bases between them. This CDR3 region has 15 residues. Looked up from germline, CDR1 is LNHDA and CDR2 is SQIVND (reference sequence). The CDR3 DNA sequence: TGTGCCAGTAGTATTGGGGGCTCGGGGACCGGGGAGCTGTTTTTT. The encoded protein is CASSIGGSGTGELFF.

The J gene is TRBJ2-1, the V gene TRBV9; 10 positions agree with TRBD2. J lost 2 bases, V lost 0 bases, and 5 bases had no gene match. Germline V CDR1 and CDR2: SGDLS, YYNGEE. The CDR3 is made up of 17 amino acids. CDR3 residues: CASSVAPSGGPYNEQFF. The CDR3 nucleotides read TGTGCCAGCAGCGTAGCCCCTAGCGGGGGTCCCTACAATGAGCAGTTCTTC. The whole variable domain, remainder taken from reference TRBV9 and TRBJ2-1, is DSGVTQTPKHLITATGQRVTLRCSPRSGDLSVYWYQQSLDQGLQFLIQYYNGEERAKGNILERFSAQQFPDLHSELNLSSLELGDSALYFCASSVAPSGGPYNEQFFGPGTRLTVL.

This clone was detected only once. The rearrangement joins TRBV7-9 to TRBJ1-1; D call uncertain. CDR1 SEHNR and CDR2 FQNEAQ come from the germline V gene (reference sequence). This CDR3 has 15 residues. Trimming removed 5 bases from V and 0 bases from J, with 13 bases in between. The CDR3 sequence: CASSKKSSLNTEAFF. CDR3 in DNA: TGTGCCAGCAGCAAGAAAAGCAGTTTGAACACTGAAGCTTTCTTT.

V usage is TRBV27 and J usage is TRBJ2-7, with 9 bases fitting TRBD2. The ends lost 1 base at V and 5 bases at J; junction bases unmatched: 6. The CDR3 length is 15 residues. CDR1 and CDR2 (germline): MNHEY, SMNVEV (reference sequence). CDR3 amino acids: CASSLLAGAGNEQYF. Written as DNA, the CDR3 is TGTGCCAGCAGTTTATTAGCGGGAGCCGGGAACGAGCAGTACTTC.

This chain links TRBV30 with TRBJ2-1; D is undetermined. CDR3 size: 13 residues. Trimming took off 0 bases at V and 3 bases at J, with 6 bases between the two ends. Per germline, CDR1 GTSNPN and CDR2 SVGIG (reference sequence). The chain's CDR3 is CAWSVWNYNEQFF. CDR3 DNA: TGTGCCTGGAGTGTCTGGAACTACAATGAGCAGTTCTTC.

A single count supports this clone. This chain connects TRBV27 to TRBJ2-5, with a weak D call TRBD1 (6 bases). The CDR3 loop spans 17 amino acids. The V gene's germline CDR1 is MNHEY and CDR2 SMNVEV (reference sequence). V lost 5 bases to trimming and J lost 1 base, with 20 bases between them. CDR3 nucleotide sequence: TGTGCCAGCAGTCCCCAAACCGGGACAAGCTCCCAAGAGACCCAGTACTTC. Translation gives CASSPQTGTSSQETQYF.

DNA for the CDR3: TGTGCTAGTGGACGGGACAGGGGCCACCCTTTCTCCTACAATGAGCAGTTCTTC. Translating it yields CASGRDRGHPFSYNEQFF. This chain joins TRBV12-5 and TRBJ2-1; the match to TRBD1 covers 10 bases. Germline CDR1 LGHNT, CDR2 FRNRAP. The length of the CDR3 is 18 residues. The J segment lost 0 bases and the V segment lost 6 bases, leaving 11 bases of the junction unmatched.